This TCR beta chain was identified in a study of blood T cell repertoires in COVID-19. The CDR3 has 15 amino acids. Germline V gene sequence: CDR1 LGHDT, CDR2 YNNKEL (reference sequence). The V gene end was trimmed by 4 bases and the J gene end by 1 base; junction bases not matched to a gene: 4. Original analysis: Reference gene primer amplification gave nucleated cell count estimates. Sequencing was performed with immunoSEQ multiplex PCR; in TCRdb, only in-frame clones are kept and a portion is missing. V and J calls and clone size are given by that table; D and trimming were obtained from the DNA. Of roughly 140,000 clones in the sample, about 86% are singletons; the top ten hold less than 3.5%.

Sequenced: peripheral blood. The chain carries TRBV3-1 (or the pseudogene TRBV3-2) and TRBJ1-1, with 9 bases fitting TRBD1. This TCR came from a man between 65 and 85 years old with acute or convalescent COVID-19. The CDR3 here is CASSRPGQGNTEAFF. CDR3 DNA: TGTGCCAGCAGCCGACCGGGACAGGGGAACACTGAAGCTTTCTTT.